These 8 T cell receptor beta chains originate from one sample sequenced in a study of T cells in localized non-small cell lung cancer. Here immunoSEQ multiplex PCR was the method, and the copy in TCRdb shows in-frame clones only, minus some. Here the sample spans more than 2,500 clones, around 30% being singletons. Sequenced here: lung tumor tissue, sampled before any cancer treatment. The receptors were sampled from a woman aged 35 to 70 with stage I lung adenocarcinoma.

As DNA, the CDR3 is TGTGCCAGCAGGATCCAGGACAGGGAGAACACTGAAGCTTTCTTT. Translating gives CASRIQDRENTEAFF. The rearrangement joins TRBV6-8 to TRBJ1-1; 8 positions match TRBD1. Looked up from germline, CDR1 is MNHGY and CDR2 is SAAAGT. The CDR3 is 15 residues long. The V and J ends lost 6 bases and 1 base, in that order; junction bases with no gene match: 7.

This clone qualifies as medium-sized. The chain combines TRBV6-8 with TRBJ1-5; 7 nucleotides line up with TRBD1. This CDR3 is built from 16 residues. Germline V CDR1 and CDR2: MNHGY, SAAAGT. V shed 5 bases, J shed 7 bases, and the junction held 14 bases outside the gene matches. DNA of the CDR3: TGTGCCAGCAGTGAGAACAGGCGACAGGGCAGGCAGCCCCAGCATTTT. It is translated as CASSENRRQGRQPQHF.

This clone was detected a few times. This chain links TRBV9 with TRBJ2-2; 14 nucleotides line up with TRBD2. Losses at the gene ends were 6 bases for V and 6 bases for J; bases not matched to a gene: 1. From germline, CDR1 is SGDLS and CDR2 YYNGEE. The CDR3 is 14 residues long. CDR3 sequence: CASTGLAGAGELFF. Here the CDR3 DNA reads TGTGCCAGCACGGGACTAGCGGGAGCCGGGGAGCTGTTTTTT. Looking up the rest from reference TRBV9 and TRBJ2-2 gives the full variable domain: DSGVTQTPKHLITATGQRVTLRCSPRSGDLSVYWYQQSLDQGLQFLIQYYNGEERAKGNILERFSAQQFPDLHSELNLSSLELGDSALYFCASTGLAGAGELFFGEGSRLTVL.

This clone is deemed medium-sized. The chain uses TRBV11-3 and TRBJ2-2; 7 nucleotides agree with TRBD2. Trimming took 5 bases from V and 4 from J; bases not matched to a gene: 7. CDR1 SGHNT and CDR2 YENEEA come from the germline V gene. The CDR3 runs 15 residues. The CDR3 reads CASSTTGTTTGELFF. The CDR3, as DNA: TGTGCCAGCAGCACTACCGGGACTACCACCGGGGAGCTGTTTTTT. Together with reference TRBV11-3 and TRBJ2-2, the CDR3 gives the full variable domain: EAGVVQSPRYKIIEKKQPVAFWCNPISGHNTLYWYLQNLGQGPELLIRYENEEAVDDSQLPKDRFSAERLKGVDSTLKIQPAELGDSAVYLCASSTTGTTTGELFFGEGSRLTVL.

This clone has only a few counts. The J gene is TRBJ2-7, the V gene TRBV6-8; tentative D call: TRBD1 (5 bases). The CDR3 contains 13 residues. Germline V CDR1 and CDR2: MNHGY, SAAAGT. Trimming left V 7 bases short and J 0 bases short, with 10 bases between. CDR3 region: CASIQENSYEQYF. The CDR3, as DNA: TGTGCCAGCATACAGGAAAACTCCTACGAGCAGTACTTC.

There are a few counts of this clone. The rearrangement uses TRBV9 and TRBJ2-2; 10 bases fit TRBD1. Germline trimming cut 4 bases from V and 1 base from J; bases unmatched to any gene: 7. Per the germline V gene, CDR1 is SGDLS and CDR2 is YYNGEE. CDR3 length equals 17 residues. The CDR3 region is CASSLPRDRGNTGELFF. For the CDR3, the DNA is TGTGCCAGCAGCCTCCCGAGGGACAGGGGGAACACCGGGGAGCTGTTTTTT.

Only a few counts were recorded for this clone. The rearrangement links TRBV18 to TRBJ2-7; D gene ambiguous. CDR1 is KGHSH and CDR2 is LQKENI in the germline V gene. The CDR3 consists of 13 residues. Trimming left V 3 bases short and J 3 bases short, with 9 bases between. The CDR3 here is CASSPAHNYEQYF. CDR3 sequence (DNA): TGTGCCAGCTCACCGGCGCACAACTACGAGCAGTACTTC.

The gene calls are TRBV30 and TRBJ1-2, with D hard to call. The CDR3 loop spans 13 amino acids. CDR1 and CDR2 from the germline V gene are GTSNPN and SVGIG (reference sequence). V was clipped by 0 bases and J by 6 bases, with 11 bases between them. CDR3 loop: CAWSVGWADGYTF. The CDR3 DNA follows: TGTGCCTGGAGTGTCGGGTGGGCTGATGGCTACACCTTC.